These T cell receptor beta chains were read from a single sample in a study of STAT3 mutations in large granular lymphocyte leukemia. The table came from immunoSEQ multiplex PCR; TCRdb's copy has only in-frame clones and leaves some out. This table has roughly 10,000 clones, around 59% appearing once. Sequenced material: peripheral blood mononuclear cells. The receptors stem from a boy younger than 18 with T-cell large granular lymphocyte leukemia. Some clones in this sample may be carry-over from other donors' samples. Both conserved end residues are part of each CDR3. Fields, in order: clone size, V gene, J gene, D gene, CDR3 DNA, CDR3 protein. The D gene is left open where the match is weak. Part of the rows lack a size; the others show once, few, many or a class for expanded clones.

clone size: .
V gene: TRBV5-1
J gene: TRBJ2-7
D gene: TRBD1
CDR3 DNA: TGCGCCAGCAGCTTAACAGGGGGCGAGCAGTACTTC
CDR3 protein: CASSLTGGEQYF

clone size: .
V gene: TRBV27
J gene: TRBJ2-5
D gene: .
CDR3 DNA: TGTGCCAGCAGTTCCGGGACCAGGGCACAAGAGACCCAGTACTTC
CDR3 protein: CASSSGTRAQETQYF

clone size: .
V gene: TRBV5-6
J gene: TRBJ1-1
D gene: .
CDR3 DNA: TGTGCCAGCAGCTTAGGAGGGAGGATTACTGAAGCTTTCTTT
CDR3 protein: CASSLGGRITEAFF

clone size: few
V gene: TRBV29-1
J gene: TRBJ1-1
D gene: .
CDR3 DNA: TGCAGCGCTTATCTAGCGGGGACTGAAGCTTTCTTT
CDR3 protein: CSAYLAGTEAFF

clone size: .
V gene: TRBV30
J gene: TRBJ2-5
D gene: .
CDR3 DNA: TGTGCCTGGAGTGTACACCAAGAGACCCAGTACTTC
CDR3 protein: CAWSVHQETQYF

clone size: .
V gene: TRBV7-2
J gene: TRBJ2-7
D gene: .
CDR3 DNA: TGTGCCAGCAGCTTAACATTCTCCGGGACACCACGGTACGAGCAGTACTTC
CDR3 protein: CASSLTFSGTPRYEQYF

clone size: .
V gene: TRBV20-1
J gene: TRBJ1-1
D gene: TRBD1
CDR3 DNA: TGCAGTGCTAGAAGACAGGGGGAAGCTTTCTTT
CDR3 protein: CSARRQGEAFF

clone size: .
V gene: TRBV7-9
J gene: TRBJ1-1
D gene: .
CDR3 DNA: TGTGCCAGCATCCCCGTGGAGGAGAACACTGAAGCTTTCTTT
CDR3 protein: CASIPVEENTEAFF

clone size: few
V gene: TRBV29-1
J gene: TRBJ2-3
D gene: TRBD2
CDR3 DNA: TGCAGCGGTCGACTAGCGGGGGTGGGAGATACGCAGTATTTT
CDR3 protein: CSGRLAGVGDTQYF

clone size: .
V gene: TRBV5-1
J gene: TRBJ1-5
D gene: .
CDR3 DNA: TGCGCCAGCAGCTTGGCCCCAGCATCGAATCAGCCCCAGCATTTT
CDR3 protein: CASSLAPASNQPQHF

clone size: .
V gene: TRBV27
J gene: TRBJ2-7
D gene: TRBD2
CDR3 DNA: TGTGCCAGCAGTCGACTAGCGGGATCTAGAGAGCAGTACTTC
CDR3 protein: CASSRLAGSREQYF

clone size: .
V gene: TRBV29-1
J gene: TRBJ1-2
D gene: .
CDR3 DNA: TGCAGCGTCTACAGGGCTCCCTATGGCTACACCTTC
CDR3 protein: CSVYRAPYGYTF

clone size: once
V gene: TRBV11-2
J gene: TRBJ2-7
D gene: .
CDR3 DNA: TGTGCCAGCAGCCCAGGGTATGACGAGCAGTACTTC
CDR3 protein: CASSPGYDEQYF

clone size: .
V gene: TRBV18
J gene: TRBJ2-1
D gene: .
CDR3 DNA: TGTGCCAGCTCAGAAGGAGGAGAGCAGTTCTTC
CDR3 protein: CASSEGGEQFF

clone size: .
V gene: TRBV29-1
J gene: TRBJ1-1
D gene: TRBD1
CDR3 DNA: TGCAGCGTGACAGGGGCTCTGAACACTGAAGCTTTCTTT
CDR3 protein: CSVTGALNTEAFF

clone size: few
V gene: TRBV18
J gene: TRBJ2-3
D gene: TRBD2
CDR3 DNA: TGTGCCAGCTCACCACCGGGACTAGCGGGAGGCACAGATACGCAGTATTTT
CDR3 protein: CASSPPGLAGGTDTQYF

clone size: .
V gene: TRBV11-2
J gene: TRBJ2-7
D gene: .
CDR3 DNA: TGTGCCAGCAGCTTAGGACTGGGTTCCTACGAGCAGTACTTC
CDR3 protein: CASSLGLGSYEQYF

clone size: once
V gene: TRBV27
J gene: TRBJ2-7
D gene: .
CDR3 DNA: TGTGCCAGCAGTTTGAGGGGTACCTACGAGCAGTACTTC
CDR3 protein: CASSLRGTYEQYF

clone size: .
V gene: TRBV30
J gene: TRBJ1-6
D gene: .
CDR3 DNA: TGTGCCTGGAGCAGCCGGGGGACTGTAGATAATTCACCCCTCCACTTT
CDR3 protein: CAWSSRGTVDNSPLHF

clone size: .
V gene: TRBV5-1
J gene: TRBJ2-6
D gene: .
CDR3 DNA: TGCGCCAGCAGCTTGTGGGGTTCTGGGGCCAACGTCCTGACTTTC
CDR3 protein: CASSLWGSGANVLTF

clone size: .
V gene: TRBV30
J gene: TRBJ2-5
D gene: .
CDR3 DNA: TGTGCCTTGGCGGGCGGGTACCAAGAGACCCAGTACTTC
CDR3 protein: CALAGGYQETQYF

clone size: few
V gene: TRBV30
J gene: TRBJ1-4
D gene: .
CDR3 DNA: TGTGCCTGGAGTCAAGGTCAGGGTGGAAAAACTGTTTTT
CDR3 protein: CAWSQGQGGKTVF

clone size: .
V gene: TRBV2
J gene: TRBJ1-2
D gene: .
CDR3 DNA: TGTGCCAGCAGAGTCGGACAGATCTATGGCTACACCTTC
CDR3 protein: CASRVGQIYGYTF

clone size: .
V gene: TRBV6-1
J gene: TRBJ2-7
D gene: .
CDR3 DNA: TGTGCCAGCAGTTCTGGGATGGAGGGGCCCTACGAGCAGTACTTC
CDR3 protein: CASSSGMEGPYEQYF

clone size: .
V gene: TRBV6-1
J gene: TRBJ2-7
D gene: TRBD2
CDR3 DNA: TGTGCCAGCAGGCGGGAGGGCCTGTACGAGCAGTACTTC
CDR3 protein: CASRREGLYEQYF

clone size: .
V gene: TRBV6-6
J gene: TRBJ1-5
D gene: .
CDR3 DNA: TGTGCCAGCAGCCGGGAGGGGGGCGGCCAGCCCCAGCATTTT
CDR3 protein: CASSREGGGQPQHF

clone size: .
V gene: TRBV7-9
J gene: TRBJ2-5
D gene: .
CDR3 DNA: TGTGCCAGCAGCGTCTGGGACCAGGGAGAGACCCAGTACTTC
CDR3 protein: CASSVWDQGETQYF

clone size: .
V gene: TRBV7-9
J gene: TRBJ1-6
D gene: .
CDR3 DNA: TGTGCCAGCAGCTTAGGGGGGGGTTCACCCCTCCACTTT
CDR3 protein: CASSLGGGSPLHF